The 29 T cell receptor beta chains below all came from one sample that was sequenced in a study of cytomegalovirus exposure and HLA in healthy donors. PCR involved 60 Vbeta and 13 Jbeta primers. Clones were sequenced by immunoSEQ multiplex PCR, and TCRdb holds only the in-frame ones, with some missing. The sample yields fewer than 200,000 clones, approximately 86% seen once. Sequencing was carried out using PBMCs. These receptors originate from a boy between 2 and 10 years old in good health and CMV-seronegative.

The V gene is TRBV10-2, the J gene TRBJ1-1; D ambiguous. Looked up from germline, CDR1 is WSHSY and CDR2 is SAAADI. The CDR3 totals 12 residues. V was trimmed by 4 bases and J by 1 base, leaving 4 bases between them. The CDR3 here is CASSAWNTEAFF. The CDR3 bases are TGCGCCAGCAGTGCCTGGAACACTGAAGCTTTCTTT.

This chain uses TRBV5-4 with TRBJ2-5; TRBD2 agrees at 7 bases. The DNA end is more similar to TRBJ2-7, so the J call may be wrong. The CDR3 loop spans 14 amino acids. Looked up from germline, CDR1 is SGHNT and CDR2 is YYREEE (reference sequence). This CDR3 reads CASSFTSGAYEQYF. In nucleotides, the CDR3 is TGTGCCAGCAGCTTTACCAGCGGGGCCTACGAGCAGTACTTC.

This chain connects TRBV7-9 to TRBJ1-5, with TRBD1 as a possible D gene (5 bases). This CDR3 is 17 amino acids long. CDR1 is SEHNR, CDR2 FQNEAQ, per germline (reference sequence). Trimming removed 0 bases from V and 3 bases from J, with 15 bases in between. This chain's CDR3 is CASSLARGEGFNQPQHF. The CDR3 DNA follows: TGTGCCAGCAGCTTAGCAAGAGGGGAGGGATTCAATCAGCCCCAGCATTTT.

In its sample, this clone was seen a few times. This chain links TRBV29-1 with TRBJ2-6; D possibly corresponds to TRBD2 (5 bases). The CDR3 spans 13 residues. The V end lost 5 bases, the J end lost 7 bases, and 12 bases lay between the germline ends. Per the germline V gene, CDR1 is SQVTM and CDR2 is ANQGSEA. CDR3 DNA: TGCAGCGTTCGGGGTGGAGGCGCCAACGTCCTGACTTTC. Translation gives CSVRGGGANVLTF.

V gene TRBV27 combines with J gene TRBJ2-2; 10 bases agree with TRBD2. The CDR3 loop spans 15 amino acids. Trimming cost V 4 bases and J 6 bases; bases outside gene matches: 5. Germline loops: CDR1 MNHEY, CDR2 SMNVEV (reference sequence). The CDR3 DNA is TGTGCCAGCAGTTCCCCTAGCGGGGGCTCCGGGGAGCTGTTTTTT. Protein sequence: CASSSPSGGSGELFF.

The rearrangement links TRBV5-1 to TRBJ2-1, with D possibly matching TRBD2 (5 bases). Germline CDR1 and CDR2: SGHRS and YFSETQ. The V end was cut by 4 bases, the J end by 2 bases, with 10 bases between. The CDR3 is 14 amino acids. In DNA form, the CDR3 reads TGCGCCAGCAGCCAAACCGGGACCTACAATGAGCAGTTCTTC. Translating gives CASSQTGTYNEQFF.

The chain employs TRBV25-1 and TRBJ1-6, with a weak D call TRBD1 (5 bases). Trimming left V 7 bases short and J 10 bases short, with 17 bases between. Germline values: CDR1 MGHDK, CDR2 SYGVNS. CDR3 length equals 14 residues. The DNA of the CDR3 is TGTGCCAGCACCCGCGGAGGGGTCGTATCACCCCTCCACTTT. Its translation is CASTRGGVVSPLHF.

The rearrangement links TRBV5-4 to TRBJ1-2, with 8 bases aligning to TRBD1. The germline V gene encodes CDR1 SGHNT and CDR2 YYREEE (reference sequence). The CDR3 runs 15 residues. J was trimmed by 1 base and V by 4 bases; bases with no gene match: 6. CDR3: CASSTGTGYNYGYTF. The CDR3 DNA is TGTGCCAGCAGCACAGGGACAGGTTATAACTATGGCTACACCTTC.

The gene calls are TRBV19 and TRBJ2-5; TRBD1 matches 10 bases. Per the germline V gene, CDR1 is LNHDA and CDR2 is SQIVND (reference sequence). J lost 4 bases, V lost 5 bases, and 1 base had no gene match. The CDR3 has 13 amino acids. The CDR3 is CASSWTGGETQYF. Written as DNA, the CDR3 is TGTGCCAGTAGTTGGACAGGGGGAGAGACCCAGTACTTC.

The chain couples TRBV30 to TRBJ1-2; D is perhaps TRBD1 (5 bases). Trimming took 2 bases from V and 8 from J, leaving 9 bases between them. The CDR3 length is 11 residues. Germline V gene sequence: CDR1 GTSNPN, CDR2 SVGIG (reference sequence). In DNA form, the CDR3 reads TGTGCCTGGAGTAGGGACTCCGGCTACACCTTC. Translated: CAWSRDSGYTF.

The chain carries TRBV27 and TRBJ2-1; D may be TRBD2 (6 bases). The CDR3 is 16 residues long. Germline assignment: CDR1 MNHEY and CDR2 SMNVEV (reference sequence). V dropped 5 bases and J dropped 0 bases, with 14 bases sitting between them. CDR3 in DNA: TGTGCCAGCAGTCTGGGACTTCCGAGCTCCTACAATGAGCAGTTCTTC. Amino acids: CASSLGLPSSYNEQFF.

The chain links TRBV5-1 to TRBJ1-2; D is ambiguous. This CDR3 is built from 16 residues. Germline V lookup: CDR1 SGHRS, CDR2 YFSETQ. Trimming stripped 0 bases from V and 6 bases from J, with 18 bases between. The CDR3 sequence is CASSLGTSRTSDGYTF. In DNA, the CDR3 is TGCGCCAGCAGCTTGGGGACTTCCAGGACGAGTGATGGCTACACCTTC.

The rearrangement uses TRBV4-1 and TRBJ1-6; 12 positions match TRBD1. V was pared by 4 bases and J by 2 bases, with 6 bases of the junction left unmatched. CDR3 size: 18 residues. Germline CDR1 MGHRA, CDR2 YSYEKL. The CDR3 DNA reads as TGCGCCAGCAGCCCCGGGACAGGGGGCTCTACCTATAATTCACCCCTCCACTTT. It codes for CASSPGTGGSTYNSPLHF.

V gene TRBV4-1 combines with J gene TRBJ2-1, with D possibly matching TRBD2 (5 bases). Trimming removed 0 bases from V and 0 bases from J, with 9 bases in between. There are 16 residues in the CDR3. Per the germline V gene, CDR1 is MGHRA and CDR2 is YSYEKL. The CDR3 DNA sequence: TGCGCCAGCAGCCAAGATAGAAGCGGCTCCTACAATGAGCAGTTCTTC. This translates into CASSQDRSGSYNEQFF.

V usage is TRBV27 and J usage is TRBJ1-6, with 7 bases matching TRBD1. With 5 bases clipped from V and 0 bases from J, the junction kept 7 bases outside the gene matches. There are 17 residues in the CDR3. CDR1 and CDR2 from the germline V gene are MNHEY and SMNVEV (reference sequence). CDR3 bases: TGTGCCAGCAGTATCCTACAGGGGCACTCCTATAATTCACCCCTCCACTTT. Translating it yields CASSILQGHSYNSPLHF.

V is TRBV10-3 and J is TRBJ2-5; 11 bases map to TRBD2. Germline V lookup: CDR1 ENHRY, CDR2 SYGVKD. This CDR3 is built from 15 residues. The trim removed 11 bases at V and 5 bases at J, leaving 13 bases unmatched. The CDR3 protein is CAVSMTSGIGETQYF. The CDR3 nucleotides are TGTGCCGTATCCATGACTAGCGGGATTGGTGAGACCCAGTACTTC.

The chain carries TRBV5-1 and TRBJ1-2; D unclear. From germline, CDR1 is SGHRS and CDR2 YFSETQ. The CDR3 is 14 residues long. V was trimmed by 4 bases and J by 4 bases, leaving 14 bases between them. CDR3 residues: CASSLPRGGYGYTF. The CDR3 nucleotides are TGCGCCAGCAGCCTGCCGAGAGGAGGCTATGGCTACACCTTC.

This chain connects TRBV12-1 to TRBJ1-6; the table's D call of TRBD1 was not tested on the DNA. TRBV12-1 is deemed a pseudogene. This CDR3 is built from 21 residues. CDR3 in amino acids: CASSARQATGPVAPYNSPLHF. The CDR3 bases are TGTGCCAGCAGCGCCAGACAGGCCACTGGCCCAGTAGCCCCATATAATTCACCCCTCCACTTT.

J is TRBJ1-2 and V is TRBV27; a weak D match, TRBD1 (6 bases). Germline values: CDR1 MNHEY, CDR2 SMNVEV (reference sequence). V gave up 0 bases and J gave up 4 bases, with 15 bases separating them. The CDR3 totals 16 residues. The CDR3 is CASSLSVSDSPYGYTF. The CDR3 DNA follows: TGTGCCAGCAGTTTATCGGTTTCGGACAGCCCCTATGGCTACACCTTC.

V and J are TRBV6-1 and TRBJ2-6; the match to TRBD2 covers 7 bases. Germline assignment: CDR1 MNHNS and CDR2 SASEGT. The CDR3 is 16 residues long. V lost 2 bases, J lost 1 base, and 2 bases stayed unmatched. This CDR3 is CASSEWRGSGANVLTF. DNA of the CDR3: TGTGCCAGCAGTGAATGGCGGGGGTCTGGGGCCAACGTCCTGACTTTC.

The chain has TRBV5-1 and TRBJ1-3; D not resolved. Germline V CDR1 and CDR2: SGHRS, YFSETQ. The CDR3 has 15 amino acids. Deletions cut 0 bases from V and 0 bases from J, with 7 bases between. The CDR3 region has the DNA TGCGCCAGCAGCTTGGGGGCCTACTCTGGAAACACCATATATTTT. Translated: CASSLGAYSGNTIYF.

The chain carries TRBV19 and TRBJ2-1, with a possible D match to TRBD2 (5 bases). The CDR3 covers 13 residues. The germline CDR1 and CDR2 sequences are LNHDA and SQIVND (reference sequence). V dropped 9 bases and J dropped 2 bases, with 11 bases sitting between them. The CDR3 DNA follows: TGTGCCAGCGCGAGGGTCCCCTACAATGAGCAGTTCTTC. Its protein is CASARVPYNEQFF.

The CDR3 DNA follows: TGTGCCAGCAGTTTTCTGGACAGGGATCACAATGAGCAGTTCTTC. Its translation: CASSFLDRDHNEQFF. The chain has TRBV28 and TRBJ2-1; 8 nucleotides agree with TRBD1. J lost 5 bases, V lost 3 bases, and 6 bases had no gene match. CDR3 size: 15 residues. Germline V lookup: CDR1 MDHEN, CDR2 SYDVKM.

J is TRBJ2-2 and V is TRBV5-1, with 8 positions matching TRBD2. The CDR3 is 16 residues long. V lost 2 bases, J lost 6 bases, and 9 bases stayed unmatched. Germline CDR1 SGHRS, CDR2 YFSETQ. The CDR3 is CASSLGLAPFPGELFF. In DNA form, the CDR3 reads TGCGCCAGCAGCTTAGGACTAGCCCCCTTTCCCGGGGAGCTGTTTTTT.

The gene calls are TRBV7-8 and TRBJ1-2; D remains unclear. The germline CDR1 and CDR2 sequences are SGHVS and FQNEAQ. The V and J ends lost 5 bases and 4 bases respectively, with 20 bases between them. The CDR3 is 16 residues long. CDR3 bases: TGTGCCAGCAGCCTAGAAAGCGGGGATAGGACCTATGGCTACACCTTC. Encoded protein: CASSLESGDRTYGYTF.

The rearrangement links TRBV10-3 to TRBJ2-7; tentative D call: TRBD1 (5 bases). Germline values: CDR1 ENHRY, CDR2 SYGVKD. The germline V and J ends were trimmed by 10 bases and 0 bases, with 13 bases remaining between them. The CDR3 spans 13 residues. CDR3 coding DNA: TGTGCCACCCATCCACAGGACTCCTACGAGCAGTACTTC. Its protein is CATHPQDSYEQYF.

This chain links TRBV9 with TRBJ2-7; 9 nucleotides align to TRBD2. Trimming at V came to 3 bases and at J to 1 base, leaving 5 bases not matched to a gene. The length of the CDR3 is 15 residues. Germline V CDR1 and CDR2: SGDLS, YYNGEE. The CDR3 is CASSAHSGGSYEQYF. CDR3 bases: TGTGCCAGCAGCGCACATAGCGGGGGTTCCTACGAGCAGTACTTC. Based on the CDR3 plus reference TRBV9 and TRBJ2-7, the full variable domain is DSGVTQTPKHLITATGQRVTLRCSPRSGDLSVYWYQQSLDQGLQFLIQYYNGEERAKGNILERFSAQQFPDLHSELNLSSLELGDSALYFCASSAHSGGSYEQYFGPGTRLTVT.

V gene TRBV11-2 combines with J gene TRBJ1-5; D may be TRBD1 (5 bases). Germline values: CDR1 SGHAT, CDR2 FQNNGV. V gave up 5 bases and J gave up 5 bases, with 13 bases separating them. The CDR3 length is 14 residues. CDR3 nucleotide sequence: TGTGCCAGCAGCGAAGACAGTTCCGATCAGCCCCAGCATTTT. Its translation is CASSEDSSDQPQHF.

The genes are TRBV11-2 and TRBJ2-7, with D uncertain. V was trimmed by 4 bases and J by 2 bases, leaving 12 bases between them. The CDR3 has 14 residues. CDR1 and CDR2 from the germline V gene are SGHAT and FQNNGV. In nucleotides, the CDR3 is TGTGCCAGCAGCTCGCAGGCCGGAACCTACGAGCAGTACTTC. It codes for CASSSQAGTYEQYF.